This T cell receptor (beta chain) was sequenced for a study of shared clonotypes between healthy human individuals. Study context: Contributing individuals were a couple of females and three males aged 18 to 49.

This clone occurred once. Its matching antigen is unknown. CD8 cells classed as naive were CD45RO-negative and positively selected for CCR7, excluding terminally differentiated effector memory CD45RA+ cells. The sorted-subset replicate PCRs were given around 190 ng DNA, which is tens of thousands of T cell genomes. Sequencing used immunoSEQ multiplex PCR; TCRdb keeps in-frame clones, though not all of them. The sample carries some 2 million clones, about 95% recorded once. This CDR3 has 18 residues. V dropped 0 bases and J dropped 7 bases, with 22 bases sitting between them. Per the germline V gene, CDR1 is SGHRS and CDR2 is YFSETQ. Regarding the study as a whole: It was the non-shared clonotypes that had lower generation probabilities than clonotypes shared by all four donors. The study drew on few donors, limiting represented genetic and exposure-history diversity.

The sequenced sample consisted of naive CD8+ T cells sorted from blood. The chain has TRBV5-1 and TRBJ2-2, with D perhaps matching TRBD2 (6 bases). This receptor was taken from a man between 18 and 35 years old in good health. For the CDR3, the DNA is TGCGCCAGCAGCTTGGGGGGCCCGGGCGGGGCCCAGGGCGGGGAGCTGTTTTTT. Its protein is CASSLGGPGGAQGGELFF.